The 27 T cell receptor beta chains below come from one sample, sequenced in a study of cytomegalovirus exposure and HLA in healthy donors. Both 60 Vbeta primers and 13 Jbeta primers went into the PCR. Clones were sequenced by immunoSEQ multiplex PCR, and TCRdb holds only the in-frame ones, with some missing. The profile shows 150,000 to 200,000 clones, roughly 85% of them singletons. The sequenced material came from PBMCs. The receptors were sampled from a man aged 18 to 29 in good health and CMV-seropositive.

The chain uses TRBV18 and TRBJ1-6, with 7 bases that match TRBD1. The J segment lost 5 bases and the V segment lost 3 bases, leaving 1 base of the junction unmatched. Germline CDR1 KGHSH, CDR2 LQKENI. The CDR3 spans 14 residues. The CDR3: CASSPGQHNSPLHF. In nucleotides, the CDR3 is TGTGCCAGCTCACCGGGACAGCATAATTCACCCCTCCACTTT.

The gene calls are TRBV2 and TRBJ1-1, with TRBD1 matching over 8 bases. J was trimmed by 1 base and V by 9 bases; bases with no gene match: 4. The CDR3 runs 13 residues. Germline V gene sequence: CDR1 SNHLY, CDR2 FYNNEI. This CDR3 reads CARRGQANTEAFF. The CDR3 bases are TGTGCCAGGAGGGGACAGGCGAACACTGAAGCTTTCTTT.

The chain combines TRBV6-6 with TRBJ2-7; 12 positions match TRBD1. Trimming took 5 bases from V and 3 from J; bases not matched to a gene: 8. Germline CDR1 reads MNHNY; CDR2 reads SVGAGI (reference sequence). This CDR3 spans 16 amino acids. The CDR3 spells CASSPPGTGGFYEQYF. The CDR3 DNA follows: TGTGCCAGCAGTCCCCCCGGGACAGGGGGCTTCTACGAGCAGTACTTC.

The CDR3 sequence: CASSEDRASRNTIYF. In DNA form, the CDR3 reads TGTGCCAGCAGTGAGGACAGGGCTTCCAGAAACACCATATATTTT. J is TRBJ1-3 and V is TRBV6-1; TRBD1 matches 8 bases. The length of the CDR3 is 15 residues. V was clipped by 3 bases and J by 5 bases; unmatched bases: 6. CDR1 and CDR2 from the germline V gene are MNHNS and SASEGT.

CDR3 residues: CASSQTATGGNQPQHF. DNA of the CDR3: TGCGCCAGCAGCCAAACGGCGACAGGGGGCAATCAGCCCCAGCATTTT. V and J are TRBV4-1 and TRBJ1-5; 8 bases agree with TRBD1. After removal of 2 bases from V and 2 bases from J, the junction contained 5 bases not matched to a gene. The CDR3 is 16 amino acids. Germline CDR1 and CDR2: MGHRA and YSYEKL.

The chain uses TRBV7-9 and TRBJ1-2; TRBD1 agrees at 7 bases. CDR1 and CDR2 from the germline V gene are SEHNR and FQNEAQ (reference sequence). J gave up 5 bases and V 5 bases, and 8 bases lay outside the gene matches. CDR3 size: 14 residues. CDR3 sequence (DNA): TGTGCCAGCAGCCAAGACAGGGTACGGTATGGCTACACCTTC. Its protein product is CASSQDRVRYGYTF. Filled out from reference TRBV7-9 and TRBJ1-2, the complete variable domain reads DTGVSQNPRHKITKRGQNVTFRCDPISEHNRLYWYRQTLGQGPEFLTYFQNEAQLEKSRLLSDRFSAERPKGSFSTLEIQRTEQGDSAMYLCASSQDRVRYGYTFGSGTRLTVV.

This sequence joins TRBV25-1 and TRBJ1-2; no firm D call. The V gene's germline CDR1 is MGHDK and CDR2 SYGVNS. The CDR3 is 14 amino acids. Trimming removed 3 bases at V and 7 bases at J, with 15 bases between. In DNA, the CDR3 is TGTGCCAGCAGTGATTTTCCCGGGTTCGGTGGCTACACCTTC. Protein product: CASSDFPGFGGYTF.

CDR3 nucleotides: TGTGCCAGCAGCCCCGGAACAGGGGGAGCAGATACGCAGTATTTT. Residues: CASSPGTGGADTQYF. The V call is TRBV5-4, the J call TRBJ2-3, with 8 positions matching TRBD1. The V and J ends lost 4 bases and 4 bases, in that order; junction bases with no gene match: 8. Looked up from germline, CDR1 is SGHNT and CDR2 is YYREEE (reference sequence). CDR3 length equals 15 residues.

The genes are TRBV5-1 and TRBJ2-7; weak D call: TRBD1 (6 bases). The germline V and J ends were trimmed by 5 bases and 1 base, with 16 bases remaining between them. The CDR3 is 15 amino acids. Germline values: CDR1 SGHRS, CDR2 YFSETQ. CDR3 sequence: CASRIDRPPSYEQYF. The CDR3 region has the DNA TGCGCCAGCAGAATAGACAGGCCCCCTTCCTACGAGCAGTACTTC.

This sequence joins TRBV5-1 and TRBJ1-1, with D maybe TRBD1 (5 bases). Trimming pared 0 bases from V and 7 bases from J, leaving 16 bases between. This CDR3 has 15 residues. CDR1 and CDR2 from the germline V gene are SGHRS and YFSETQ. DNA for the CDR3: TGCGCCAGCAGCTTGGCAGCAGGGCGCGGTGGTGAAGCTTTCTTT. Residues: CASSLAAGRGGEAFF.

This clone was observed a handful of times. The chain couples TRBV2 to TRBJ2-7, with D hard to call. Germline V gives CDR1 SNHLY, CDR2 FYNNEI. The CDR3 has 11 residues. Trimming took 3 bases from V and 3 from J, leaving 3 bases between them. The CDR3, as DNA: TGTGCCAGCAGTGACTACTACGAGCAGTACTTC. This encodes CASSDYYEQYF.

The chain joins TRBV15 to TRBJ2-1; D ambiguous. Per germline, CDR1 LNHNV and CDR2 YYDKDF (reference sequence). The CDR3 runs to 13 residues. V lost 0 bases, J lost 8 bases, and 8 bases lay in between. Here the CDR3 reads CATSRDYQDEQFF. Here the CDR3 DNA reads TGTGCCACCAGCAGAGATTATCAGGATGAGCAGTTCTTC. The full variable domain, rest sourced from reference TRBV15 and TRBJ2-1, is DAMVIQNPRYQVTQFGKPVTLSCSQTLNHNVMYWYQQKSSQAPKLLFHYYDKDFNNEADTPDNFQSRRPNTSFCFLDIRSPGLGDTAMYLCATSRDYQDEQFFGPGTRLTVL.

This clone was observed a single time. This chain links TRBV7-8 with TRBJ1-3, with 12 bases identical to TRBD1. CDR3 length: 15 residues. Germline loops: CDR1 SGHVS, CDR2 FQNEAQ. V was clipped by 5 bases and J by 5 bases; unmatched bases: 4. The CDR3 nucleotides are TGTGCCAGCAGCCCGGGACAGGGGGCAAGAAACACCATATATTTT. This gives the protein CASSPGQGARNTIYF.

This chain links TRBV4-1 with TRBJ1-2, with D unclear. The CDR3 is made up of 15 amino acids. Germline CDR1 reads MGHRA; CDR2 reads YSYEKL. The germline V and J ends were trimmed by 4 bases and 6 bases, with 18 bases remaining between them. The chain's CDR3 is CASSLLLFPVDGYTF. The CDR3 nucleotides read TGCGCCAGCAGCCTCTTACTTTTCCCGGTTGATGGCTACACCTTC.

This sequence joins TRBV6-1 and TRBJ2-2; unclear D gene. The ends were cut back, 2 bases at V and 1 base at J, with 8 bases in the middle. CDR1 MNHNS and CDR2 SASEGT come from the germline V gene. This CDR3 has 15 amino acids. CDR3 nucleotide sequence: TGTGCCAGCAGTGAACTTCGCAGGAACACCGGGGAGCTGTTTTTT. It codes for CASSELRRNTGELFF.

The chain combines TRBV6-1 with TRBJ1-5; no reliable D call. The CDR3 length is 15 residues. Germline assignment: CDR1 MNHNS and CDR2 SASEGT. V lost 2 bases to trimming and J lost 5 bases, with 13 bases between them. As DNA, the CDR3 is TGTGCCAGCAGTGAATATCCCGGGGTCTATCAGCCCCAGCATTTT. Its translation: CASSEYPGVYQPQHF.

This clone occurred once. The chain recombines TRBV19 with TRBJ1-4, with D perhaps TRBD1 (6 bases). The CDR3 runs 15 residues. The V gene's germline CDR1 is LNHDA and CDR2 SQIVND (reference sequence). V was cut by 0 bases and J by 10 bases, with 15 bases left in between. CDR3: CASSIDARGLAKLFF. The CDR3 region has the DNA TGTGCCAGTAGTATAGATGCCAGGGGTTTGGCAAAACTGTTTTTT.

The chain links TRBV7-9 to TRBJ2-1; 8 bases are shared with TRBD2. The CDR3 is 13 residues long. The germline V gene has CDR1 SEHNR and CDR2 FQNEAQ (reference sequence). V lost 4 bases and J lost 7; bases outside the gene matches: 3. The CDR3 is CASSSTGGNEQFF. CDR3 bases: TGTGCCAGCAGCTCTACGGGGGGGAATGAGCAGTTCTTC.

The chain joins TRBV15 to TRBJ1-5; D not certain. Germline CDR1 is LNHNV and CDR2 is YYDKDF (reference sequence). Trimming took off 0 bases at V and 4 bases at J, with 10 bases between the two ends. This CDR3 has 15 residues. The CDR3 DNA is TGTGCCACCAGCAGAGAACCCACGGGGAATCAGCCCCAGCATTTT. This encodes CATSREPTGNQPQHF.

The chain recombines TRBV2 with TRBJ1-2, with a tentative D call TRBD1 (5 bases). Trimming took off 7 bases at V and 6 bases at J, with 24 bases between the two ends. Germline V lookup: CDR1 SNHLY, CDR2 FYNNEI. The CDR3 runs to 16 residues. The CDR3: CASTPSGVAGENGYTF. The CDR3 bases are TGTGCCAGCACTCCATCGGGGGTGGCTGGGGAAAATGGCTACACCTTC. Based on the CDR3 plus reference TRBV2 and TRBJ1-2, the full variable domain is EPEVTQTPSHQVTQMGQEVILRCVPISNHLYFYWYRQILGQKVEFLVSFYNNEISEKSEIFDDQFSVERPDGSNFTLKIRSTKLEDSAMYFCASTPSGVAGENGYTFGSGTRLTVV.

The chain carries TRBV5-1 and TRBJ2-1; TRBD2 aligns across 11 bases. The CDR3 covers 15 residues. Germline CDR1 is SGHRS and CDR2 is YFSETQ. J gave up 8 bases and V 4 bases, and 8 bases lay outside the gene matches. CDR3 sequence reads: CASSALSGGAYEQFF. The CDR3 DNA is TGCGCCAGCAGCGCCCTTAGCGGGGGGGCCTATGAGCAGTTCTTC.

The chain links TRBV7-9 to TRBJ2-7, with 9 bases matching TRBD1. The CDR3 is 16 amino acids. V was pared by 5 bases and J by 5 bases, with 13 bases of the junction left unmatched. Germline assignment: CDR1 SEHNR and CDR2 FQNEAQ (reference sequence). The CDR3 DNA reads as TGTGCCAGCAGCAGGACCGGGACAGGGTTTTTGGACGAGCAGTACTTC. Translating it yields CASSRTGTGFLDEQYF.

The chain combines TRBV5-1 with TRBJ2-5; the D gene is possibly TRBD1 (6 bases). V was trimmed by 0 bases and J by 5 bases, leaving 14 bases between them. CDR1 SGHRS and CDR2 YFSETQ come from the germline V gene. The CDR3 has 15 amino acids. Here the CDR3 reads CASSLEGDRGETQYF. The CDR3 coding sequence is TGCGCCAGCAGCTTGGAGGGGGACCGCGGGGAGACCCAGTACTTC. Filled out from reference TRBV5-1 and TRBJ2-5, the complete variable domain reads KAGVTQTPRYLIKTRGQQVTLSCSPISGHRSVSWYQQTPGQGLQFLFEYFSETQRNKGNFPGRFSGRQFSNSRSEMNVSTLELGDSALYLCASSLEGDRGETQYFGPGTRLLVL.

The rearrangement uses TRBV30 and TRBJ1-1; D is possibly TRBD1 (6 bases). V was pared by 1 base and J by 3 bases, with 9 bases between. CDR1 GTSNPN and CDR2 SVGIG come from the germline V gene (reference sequence). The CDR3 has 13 residues. CDR3 in amino acids: CAWSEQGHTEAFF. CDR3 nucleotides: TGTGCCTGGAGTGAGCAGGGGCACACTGAAGCTTTCTTT.

This clone was detected only once. V usage is TRBV7-3 and J usage is TRBJ2-2; TRBD1 agrees at 9 bases. The V segment lost 5 bases and the J segment 0 bases; nucleotides outside the gene matches: 4. CDR3 length: 16 amino acids. Germline V lookup: CDR1 SGHTA, CDR2 FQGTGA. The CDR3 DNA reads TGTGCCAGCAGCCCGACAGGGGGGACGAACACCGGGGAGCTGTTTTTT. Translation gives CASSPTGGTNTGELFF.

The J gene is TRBJ1-6, the V gene TRBV30; 7 bases align to TRBD1. J was trimmed by 7 bases and V by 3 bases; bases with no gene match: 6. This CDR3 has 14 residues. Germline CDR1 and CDR2: GTSNPN and SVGIG (reference sequence). This CDR3 reads CAWRRWTGNSPLHF. DNA of the CDR3: TGTGCCTGGAGAAGGTGGACAGGAAATTCACCCCTCCACTTT. Full variable domain (outside the CDR3, taken from reference TRBV30 and TRBJ1-6): SQTIHQWPATLVQPVGSPLSLECTVEGTSNPNLYWYRQAAGRGLQLLFYSVGIGQISSEVPQNLSASRPQDRQFILSSKKLLLSDSGFYLCAWRRWTGNSPLHFGNGTRLTVT.

This clone was recorded a few times. This chain links TRBV15 with TRBJ1-5, with D maybe TRBD1 (5 bases). Per the germline V gene, CDR1 is LNHNV and CDR2 is YYDKDF (reference sequence). The CDR3 covers 14 residues. Between the trimmed V and J ends, which lost 0 bases and 8 bases, there was a span of 11 bases. The CDR3 region is CATSRDSGKEPQHF. CDR3 in DNA: TGTGCCACCAGCAGAGATTCAGGGAAGGAGCCCCAGCATTTT.